This T cell receptor (beta chain) emerged from a study of blood T cell repertoires in COVID-19. V was clipped by 4 bases and J by 2 bases; unmatched bases: 5. This CDR3 region has 16 residues. Libraries were prepared by immunoSEQ multiplex PCR; TCRdb keeps only in-frame clonotypes and omits some of them. The repertoire holds some 120,000 clones, with 80% to 90% as singletons. This rearrangement joins TRBV23-1 to TRBJ2-2, with 9 bases identical to TRBD1. TRBV23-1 is recorded as an ORF, its role being uncertain. The sample taken for sequencing was peripheral blood. This sequence was found in a woman in her forties or fifties with acute or convalescent COVID-19. CDR3: CASSRSGQGNTGELFF. The CDR3 region has the DNA TGCGCCAGCAGTCGTTCGGGACAGGGAAACACCGGGGAGCTGTTTTTT.